This T cell receptor (beta chain) was sequenced in a study of shared clonotypes between healthy human individuals. Study results and limitations: The four-donor shared clonotypes exceeded non-shared clonotypes in generation probability, with non-shared ones scoring lower. Of the naive CD4 clonotypes, roughly 5% were shared across a handful of donors.

With respect to this clone: Its antigen remains unknown.

Produced via immunoSEQ multiplex PCR; TCRdb's table is partial and in-frame only. Found here are roughly 2 million clones, about 95% of them singletons; the top ten hold 0.1% to 0.15%. The sequence derives from a man between 18 and 35 years old in good health. Sequences were obtained from naive CD4+ T cells sorted from blood. The subset: CD45RA+ positively selected.

The CDR3 spells CASSLGQLQFF. In nucleotides, the CDR3 is TGTGCCAGCAGCCTCGGTCAGTTGCAGTTCTTC. The rearrangement links TRBV7-2 to TRBJ2-1; D gene ambiguous. V lost 5 bases and J lost 12, with 11 bases in between. The germline gives CDR1 SGHTA, CDR2 FQGNSA. The CDR3 contains 11 residues. Full variable domain (rest looked up from reference TRBV7-2 and TRBJ2-1): GAGVSQSPSNKVTEKGKDVELRCDPISGHTALYWYRQSLGQGLEFLIYFQGNSAPDKSGLPSDRFSAERTGGSVSTLTIQRTQQEDSAVYLCASSLGQLQFFGPGTRLTVL.